This TCR beta chain was observed in a study of T cell repertoires in cytomegalovirus infection. On the study more broadly: Indications came from public TCR beta signatures; they pointed to CMV infection and to a matching HLA type. Study-wide points: In two of eight donors, the top clonotype was HLA-C-restricted CMV-specific.

A remark on this clonotype: Its antigen is as yet unknown.

One entry per CDR3 protein, called by TCRdb with MiXCR from the reads. This table has 250,000 to 300,000 distinct CDR3 sequences, about 20% appearing once. Germline CDR1 is MNHEY and CDR2 is SVGEGT. The junction had 13 bases not matched to a gene; V was cut back by 4 bases and J by 5 bases. This CDR3 contains 16 residues. This material consisted of cultured PBMCs, taken from culture after CMV antigen stimulation. The chain links TRBV6-2 or TRBV6-3 to TRBJ2-7; 8 nucleotides align to TRBD1. This TCR was recovered from a human donor in good health (CMV status not recorded). Some clones in this sample may be carry-over from other donors' samples. The CDR3 DNA follows: TGTGCCAGCAGTTCCCCTAGAACTGGACAGGGCCACGAGCAGTACTTC. Its protein product is CASSSPRTGQGHEQYF.